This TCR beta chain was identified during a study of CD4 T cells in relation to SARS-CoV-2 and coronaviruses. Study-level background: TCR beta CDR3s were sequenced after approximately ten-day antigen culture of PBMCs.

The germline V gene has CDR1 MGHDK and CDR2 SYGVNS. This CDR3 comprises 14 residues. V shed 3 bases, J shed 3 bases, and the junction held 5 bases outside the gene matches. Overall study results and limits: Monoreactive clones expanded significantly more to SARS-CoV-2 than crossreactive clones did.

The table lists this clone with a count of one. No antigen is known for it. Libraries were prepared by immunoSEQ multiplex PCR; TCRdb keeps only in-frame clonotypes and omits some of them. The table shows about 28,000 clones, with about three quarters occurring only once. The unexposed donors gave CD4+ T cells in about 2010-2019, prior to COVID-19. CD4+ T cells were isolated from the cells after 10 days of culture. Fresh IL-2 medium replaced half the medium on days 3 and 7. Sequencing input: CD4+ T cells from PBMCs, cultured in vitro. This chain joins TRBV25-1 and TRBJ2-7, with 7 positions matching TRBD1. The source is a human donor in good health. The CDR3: CASSDMAGGYEQYF. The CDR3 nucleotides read TGTGCCAGCAGTGACATGGCAGGGGGCTACGAGCAGTACTTC.